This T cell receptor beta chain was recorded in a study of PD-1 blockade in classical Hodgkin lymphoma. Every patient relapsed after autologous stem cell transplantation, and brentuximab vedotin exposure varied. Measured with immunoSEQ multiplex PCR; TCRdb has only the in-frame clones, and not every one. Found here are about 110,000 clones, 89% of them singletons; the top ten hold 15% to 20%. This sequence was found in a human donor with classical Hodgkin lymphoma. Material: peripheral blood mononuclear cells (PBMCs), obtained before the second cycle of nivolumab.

The CDR3 region is CASSPGHLSNQPQHF. The CDR3 region has the DNA TGTGCCAGCAGCCCGGGACACCTTAGCAATCAGCCCCAGCATTTT. The genes are TRBV5-8 and TRBJ1-5; perhaps TRBD1 as D (6 bases). Germline lookup yields CDR1 SGHTS and CDR2 YDEGEE. V was clipped by 4 bases and J by 0 bases, with 11 bases between them. This CDR3 has 15 residues.